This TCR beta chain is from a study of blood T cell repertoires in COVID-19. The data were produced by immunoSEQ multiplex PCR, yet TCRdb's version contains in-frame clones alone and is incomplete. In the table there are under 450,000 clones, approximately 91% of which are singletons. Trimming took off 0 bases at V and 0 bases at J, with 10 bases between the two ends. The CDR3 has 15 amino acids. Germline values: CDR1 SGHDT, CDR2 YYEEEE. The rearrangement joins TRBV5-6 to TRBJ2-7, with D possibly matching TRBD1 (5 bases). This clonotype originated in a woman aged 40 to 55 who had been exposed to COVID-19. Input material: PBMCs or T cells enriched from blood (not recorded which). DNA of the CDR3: TGTGCCAGCAGCTTGGGCGACAGATCCTCCTACGAGCAGTACTTC. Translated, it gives CASSLGDRSSYEQYF.